This entry features one T cell receptor beta chain sequence. Its binding antigen is unknown. No much larger clone is present one base from it, and per-base qualities are unavailable. The donors were healthy, HIV-negative adults with no recently reported acute infections or vaccinations. Every donor was a Caucasian adult living in Nashville, Tennessee, USA. Magnetic negative selection was used to enrich CD4+ T cells, after which naive cells were positively selected on CD45RA and the negative fraction became the memory subset. After blood collection by leukapheresis, PBMCs were isolated using Ficoll-Histopaque density gradient centrifugation and then cryopreserved in the vapor phase of liquid nitrogen. Analytical flow cytometry was used to check the purity and quantity of each magnetically sorted T cell population. Each sorted fraction had its genomic DNA isolated and then quantified by UV absorbance on a Nanodrop 2000c.

Between the V and J ends, shortened by 5 bases and 0 bases respectively, the junction contains 10 bases. In the germline V gene, CDR1 corresponds to SGHTA and CDR2 to FQGNSA. The cysteine opens and the phenylalanine closes a CDR3 of 14 amino acids. Only the CDR3 DNA stays, 42 bases, in frame from base 1. Using the deep immunoSEQ assay, TCR CDR3 regions were amplified from genomic DNA by multiplex PCR. For each cell subset, the extracted genomic DNA was distributed evenly across all wells of several immunoSEQ 96-well plates, and each plate served as one replicate. For sorted subsets, each replicate PCR was loaded with about 0.2 ug genomic DNA, equivalent to 30,000 or so T cell genomes. The purified libraries were quantified using a Qubit 3.0 fluorometer, sized with a Bioanalyzer 2100, and then quantified again using the KAPA Library Quantification kit. A separate single-read 150-cycle Illumina NextSeq 550 flow cell was used to sequence each immunoSEQ 96-well plate. On the study's bioinformatics: Because only junctional sequences without quality scores were contained in the immunoSEQ output, filtering matching that applied to full-length reads could not be performed. Sequences were annotated with PyIR, a Python wrapper for IgBLAST v1.9, and V/J genes and CDR3 were assigned using IMGT germline references. Reads with weak V/J assignments (E-value above 1e-6), missing CDR3, stop codons, out-of-frame junctions, or ambiguous translated residues were removed. V3J clonotypes were defined by identical inferred V gene, J gene, and CDR3 amino acid sequence. The percentage overlap between two repertoires was calculated by dividing the number of shared unique clonotypes by the size of the smaller repertoire. Three approaches were used to assess repertoire richness: RTK rarefaction, the Chao1 estimator, and Recon v2.1 estimates of unobserved clonotypes. For all TCRbeta clonotypes obtained by the gDNA method from four donors, generation probabilities were computed with OLGA. This is the immuneACCESS table as TCRdb keeps it, with only in-frame sequences that have V and J called. A part of the clones is gone; compared with another copy, unresolved V genes explain less than half, and the rest is unexplained. That table is the source of V, J and clone size, and D and trimming were worked out from the DNA. This sample holds millions of clones; roughly nine tenths were observed only once. In total, the top ten clones hold about 0.13% of the sample.

The data were obtained in a study of shared clonotypes between healthy human individuals (dated by TCRdb to about 2020). With regard to the full study: The cohort included three men and a couple of women between 18 and 49 years of age. For each donor, CD4 naive and CD4 memory were each given three plates, CD8 naive was given two plates, and CD8 memory was given one plate. Blood TCR repertoires of five healthy adults were deeply sequenced to estimate repertoire size and the extent of clonotype sharing between individuals. To increase sequencing depth and limit assay-specific biases, TCR repertoire library preparation and sequencing were carried out by different laboratories using diverse techniques. Leukapheresis yielded between about 0.9 and 9 billion PBMCs per donor.

Points the paper makes about the study in general: Based on pairwise subsampling, the degree of clonotype sharing among donors was expected to be affected by sequencing depth. Even with the large sequencing depth, rarefaction of the sorted-subset datasets indicated that sequencing was incomplete. Compared with non-shared clonotypes, the clonotypes found in all four sorted-subset donors had higher generation probabilities. Estimated clonotype richness was generally larger for naive than for memory subsets. When four donors were compared, the shared fraction of clonotypes was roughly 4.8% for naive CD4, approximately 3.5% for naive CD8, 2% to 2.5% for memory CD4, and 0.35% to 0.5% for memory CD8. Sampling was restricted to blood, and TCR repertoires in tissue are likely to differ from TCR repertoires in blood. The genetic and exposure-history diversity represented was limited by the small number of donors.

This TCR came from a man between 18 and 35 years old in good health. The chain was built from TRBV7-2 and TRBJ1-1; no D gene is confidently identified. The sequencing input was naive CD4+ T cells sorted from blood. What this sample's cell subset or site label stands for: CD45RA+ positively selected. The nucleotide sequence reads as follows: TGTGCCAGCAGCCCGAACACTATGAACACTGAAGCTTTCTTT. Its protein is CASSPNTMNTEAFF.